Below, 7 T cell receptor beta chains from the same sample are listed, as sequenced in a study of blood T cell repertoires in COVID-19. Only in-frame clones appear in the TCRdb table, and some are missing; sequencing was by immunoSEQ multiplex PCR. The table has about 150,000 clones, about 86% seen once. The sample comprised peripheral blood. Receptor source: a woman of 80 years or more with acute or convalescent COVID-19.

In this sample, this clone turned up once. The chain combines TRBV18 with TRBJ1-2; 7 nucleotides line up with TRBD1. CDR1 is KGHSH and CDR2 is LQKENI in the germline V gene. With V trimmed by 3 bases and J by 6 bases, 10 bases remained unmatched. CDR3 length: 15 amino acids. The CDR3 region is CASSPQSDRVNGYTF. The CDR3 DNA follows: TGTGCCAGCTCACCGCAGAGCGACAGGGTTAATGGCTACACCTTC.

This rearrangement joins TRBV7-9 to TRBJ2-5; D uncertain. CDR3 length: 16 residues. V lost 5 bases and J lost 1, with 17 bases in between. The germline V gene encodes CDR1 SEHNR and CDR2 FQNEAQ (reference sequence). The CDR3 coding sequence is TGTGCCAGCAGCCGTAGTATGACACCCGGCCAAGAGACCCAGTACTTC. Translating gives CASSRSMTPGQETQYF. The full variable domain, completed using reference TRBV7-9 and TRBJ2-5, is DTGVSQNPRHKITKRGQNVTFRCDPISEHNRLYWYRQTLGQGPEFLTYFQNEAQLEKSRLLSDRFSAERPKGSFSTLEIQRTEQGDSAMYLCASSRSMTPGQETQYFGPGTRLLVL.

This sequence joins TRBV7-8 and TRBJ1-6, with D perhaps matching TRBD1 (6 bases). This CDR3 spans 14 amino acids. Between the trimmed V and J ends, which lost 4 bases and 10 bases, there was a span of 14 bases. The germline V gene has CDR1 SGHVS and CDR2 FQNEAQ. The CDR3 bases are TGTGCCAGCAGCTCGACAGGAAGAGGATCACCCCTCCACTTT. This encodes CASSSTGRGSPLHF.

This chain links TRBV5-1 with TRBJ1-6, with 7 bases identical to TRBD1. The germline gives CDR1 SGHRS, CDR2 YFSETQ. The CDR3 spans 15 residues. V dropped 4 bases and J dropped 3; count of bases not matched to a gene: 4. The CDR3 reads CASSAGTDYNSPLHF. DNA for the CDR3: TGCGCCAGCAGCGCTGGGACAGACTATAATTCACCCCTCCACTTT.

This clone was detected only once. This sequence joins TRBV9 and TRBJ2-5, with D possibly matching TRBD2 (6 bases). Germline CDR1 and CDR2: SGDLS and YYNGEE. Trimming left V 0 bases short and J 5 bases short, with 8 bases between. The CDR3 sequence is 13 residues long. The CDR3 here is CASSVGGVETQYF. In DNA form, the CDR3 reads TGTGCCAGCAGCGTAGGCGGGGTGGAGACCCAGTACTTC.

This chain joins TRBV6-1 and TRBJ1-5, with D maybe TRBD1 (6 bases). This CDR3 region has 14 residues. Trimming removed 0 bases from V and 5 bases from J, with 8 bases in between. The germline gives CDR1 MNHNS, CDR2 SASEGT. The CDR3 reads CASSEANRDQPQHF. CDR3 coding DNA: TGTGCCAGCAGTGAAGCGAACAGGGATCAGCCCCAGCATTTT.

V usage is TRBV3-1 (or the pseudogene TRBV3-2) and J usage is TRBJ1-3, with D tentatively TRBD1 (6 bases). The CDR3 extends over 15 amino acids. Looked up from germline, CDR1 is LGHDT and CDR2 is YNNKEL (reference sequence). V was pared by 4 bases and J by 0 bases, with 10 bases between. This chain's CDR3 is CASSPRTDSGNTIYF. DNA of the CDR3: TGTGCCAGCAGCCCGAGGACAGACTCTGGAAACACCATATATTTT.